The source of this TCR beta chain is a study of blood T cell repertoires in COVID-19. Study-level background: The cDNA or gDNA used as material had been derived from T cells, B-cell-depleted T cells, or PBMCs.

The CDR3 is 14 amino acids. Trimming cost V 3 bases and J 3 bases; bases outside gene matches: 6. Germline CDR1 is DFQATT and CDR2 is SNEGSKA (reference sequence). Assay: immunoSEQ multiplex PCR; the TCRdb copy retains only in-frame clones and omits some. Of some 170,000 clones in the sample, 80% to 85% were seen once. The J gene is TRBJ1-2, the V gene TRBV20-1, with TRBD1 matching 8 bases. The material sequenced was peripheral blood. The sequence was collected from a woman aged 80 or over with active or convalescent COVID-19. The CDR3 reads CSASPRGRDYGYTF. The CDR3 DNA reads TGCAGTGCTAGTCCCAGGGGGCGGGACTATGGCTACACCTTC.